These 24 T cell receptor beta chains share one sample of origin, sequenced in a study of blood T cell repertoires in COVID-19 (TCRdb year 2020). Libraries were prepared through the immunoSEQ multiplex PCR assay. TCRdb took this table from immuneACCESS and kept in-frame rearrangements with V and J called. Such tables lack part of the clones; where checked against another copy, unresolved V genes explain under half of the gap, and the rest is unexplained. Here the sample has 250,000 to 350,000 clones; 87% occur a single time. Of the sample, more than 8.5% is held by the ten largest clones. Specimen: PBMCs or T cells enriched from blood (not recorded which). All receptors come from a young woman who had recovered from COVID-19.

The V gene is TRBV3-1 (or the pseudogene TRBV3-2), the J gene TRBJ2-7, with a weak D call TRBD1 (5 bases). Germline CDR1 and CDR2: LGHDT and YNNKEL (reference sequence). V was trimmed by 1 base and J by 7 bases, leaving 14 bases between them. The CDR3 covers 14 residues. CDR3 region: CASSQVYGAWEQYF. CDR3 in DNA: TGTGCCAGCAGCCAAGTATATGGGGCTTGGGAGCAGTACTTC.

This rearrangement joins TRBV7-9 to TRBJ2-3, with 9 bases fitting TRBD2. Germline lookup yields CDR1 SEHNR and CDR2 FQNEAQ (reference sequence). Trimming took 2 bases from V and 5 from J; bases not matched to a gene: 5. The CDR3 contains 15 residues. The CDR3 spells CASSLTGTSLDTQYF. CDR3 coding DNA: TGTGCCAGCAGCTTAACGGGGACTAGCTTAGATACGCAGTATTTT.

The chain couples TRBV9 to TRBJ1-5; tentatively, D is TRBD1 (5 bases). The CDR3 consists of 13 residues. The ends were cut back, 4 bases at V and 4 bases at J, with 9 bases in the middle. Germline values: CDR1 SGDLS, CDR2 YYNGEE. The CDR3 DNA reads as TGTGCCAGCAGCCCAGGGAATAATCAGCCCCAGCATTTT. Protein: CASSPGNNQPQHF.

V is TRBV6-4 and J is TRBJ2-1, with 7 bases lining up with TRBD2. Per germline, CDR1 MRHNA and CDR2 SNTAGT. The CDR3 extends over 16 amino acids. V shed 3 bases and J 0 bases; nucleotides not matched to a gene: 5. The CDR3 protein is CASSDYGGSSYNEQFF. CDR3 coding DNA: TGTGCCAGCAGTGATTACGGCGGGAGCTCCTACAATGAGCAGTTCTTC.

The chain employs TRBV27 and TRBJ1-2; the match to TRBD1 covers 7 bases. The length of the CDR3 is 16 residues. Per germline, CDR1 MNHEY and CDR2 SMNVEV (reference sequence). Unmatched junction bases numbered 6, after V lost 2 bases and J lost 0 bases. The CDR3 loop reads CASSLGPQGANYGYTF. As DNA, the CDR3 is TGTGCCAGCAGTTTAGGTCCCCAGGGGGCTAACTATGGCTACACCTTC.

The V call is TRBV5-1, the J call TRBJ1-2; perhaps TRBD1 as D (5 bases). This CDR3 is built from 15 residues. Per germline, CDR1 SGHRS and CDR2 YFSETQ. V gave up 1 base and J gave up 6 bases, with 16 bases separating them. CDR3: CASSLQTGTFDGYTF. CDR3 in DNA: TGCGCCAGCAGCTTGCAAACCGGGACTTTCGATGGCTACACCTTC. Together with reference TRBV5-1 and TRBJ1-2, the CDR3 gives the full variable domain: KAGVTQTPRYLIKTRGQQVTLSCSPISGHRSVSWYQQTPGQGLQFLFEYFSETQRNKGNFPGRFSGRQFSNSRSEMNVSTLELGDSALYLCASSLQTGTFDGYTFGSGTRLTVV.

The chain has TRBV27 and TRBJ2-7; D might be TRBD2 (6 bases). CDR1 is MNHEY, CDR2 SMNVEV, per germline (reference sequence). The V end lost 3 bases, the J end lost 6 bases, and 12 bases lay between the germline ends. There are 13 residues in the CDR3. The CDR3 nucleotides read TGTGCCAGCAGTTTGGCGGGGTTTCGCGAGCAGTACTTC. It is translated as CASSLAGFREQYF.

The chain uses TRBV4-3 and TRBJ1-1; no firm D call. The germline V and J ends were trimmed by 1 base and 0 bases, with 9 bases remaining between them. In germline, CDR1 is LGHNA, CDR2 YSLEER. This CDR3 is built from 15 residues. CDR3 in amino acids: CASSQGLRLNTEAFF. DNA for the CDR3: TGCGCCAGCAGCCAAGGTCTCAGGCTGAACACTGAAGCTTTCTTT.

The chain's CDR3 is CASSQNAAGTGQGYTF. CDR3 in DNA: TGTGCCAGCAGCCAAAACGCGGCCGGGACAGGTCAGGGCTACACCTTC. The chain carries TRBV4-2 and TRBJ1-2, with 8 positions matching TRBD1. The CDR3 loop spans 16 amino acids. The trim removed 2 bases at V and 8 bases at J, leaving 13 bases unmatched. Germline CDR1 is LGHNA and CDR2 is YNFKEQ.

The rearrangement joins TRBV27 to TRBJ2-3; D might be TRBD1 (5 bases). The CDR3 totals 13 residues. Deletions cut 7 bases from V and 1 base from J, with 9 bases between. The germline CDR1 and CDR2 sequences are MNHEY and SMNVEV (reference sequence). The CDR3, as DNA: TGTGCCAGCACCCCGACAGGCACAGATACGCAGTATTTT. Translated, it gives CASTPTGTDTQYF.

The gene calls are TRBV19 and TRBJ2-7; tentative D call: TRBD1 (6 bases). CDR1 is LNHDA, CDR2 SQIVND, per germline (reference sequence). CDR3 size: 16 residues. Trimming cost V 3 bases and J 1 base, with 16 bases left between them. This CDR3 reads CASSISGVQTSYEQYF. CDR3 in DNA: TGTGCCAGTAGTATCTCAGGGGTCCAAACGTCCTACGAGCAGTACTTC.

The chain joins TRBV5-1 to TRBJ1-6, with TRBD1 matching 7 bases. Germline V gene data show CDR1 as SGHRS and CDR2 as YFSETQ. V lost 6 bases and J lost 7; bases outside the gene matches: 7. The CDR3 is made up of 14 amino acids. CDR3 loop: CASKFTGENSPLHF. DNA for the CDR3: TGCGCCAGCAAGTTCACAGGGGAAAATTCACCCCTCCACTTT.

This sequence joins TRBV5-4 and TRBJ1-4; no clear D. This CDR3 contains 14 residues. Germline V gives CDR1 SGHNT, CDR2 YYREEE (reference sequence). Trimming removed 0 bases from V and 0 bases from J, with 3 bases in between. The DNA for the CDR3 is TGTGCCAGCAGCTTGGAGCCAACTAATGAAAAACTGTTTTTT. Translated: CASSLEPTNEKLFF.

The J gene is TRBJ1-5, the V gene TRBV2; D ambiguous. V dropped 3 bases and J dropped 0 bases, with 18 bases sitting between them. The CDR3 spans 18 residues. Germline CDR1 SNHLY, CDR2 FYNNEI. CDR3 amino acids: CASSDQFGHTSSNQPQHF. CDR3 DNA sequence: TGTGCCAGCAGTGATCAATTTGGGCACACCTCTAGCAATCAGCCCCAGCATTTT.

The V gene is TRBV4-3, the J gene TRBJ1-1, with D possibly being TRBD1 (5 bases). The CDR3 consists of 15 residues. CDR1 is LGHNA and CDR2 is YSLEER in the germline V gene. V was shortened by 2 bases and J by 0 bases, with 10 bases between the two germline ends. The CDR3 DNA follows: TGCGCCAGCAGCCAAAGTGACAGAATGAACACTGAAGCTTTCTTT. This translates into CASSQSDRMNTEAFF.

The V gene is TRBV28, the J gene TRBJ2-7; the D is unclear. Germline-derived CDR1 and CDR2 are MDHEN and SYDVKM. Trimming took off 2 bases at V and 2 bases at J, with 7 bases between the two ends. CDR3 length equals 13 residues. The CDR3 bases are TGTGCCAGCAGTTTAGTTTCGGCCTACGAGCAGTACTTC. Translation: CASSLVSAYEQYF. The whole variable domain, remainder taken from reference TRBV28 and TRBJ2-7, is DVKVTQSSRYLVKRTGEKVFLECVQDMDHENMFWYRQDPGLGLRLIYFSYDVKMKEKGDIPEGYSVSREKKERFSLILESASTNQTSMYLCASSLVSAYEQYFGPGTRLTVT.

This sequence joins TRBV7-9 and TRBJ1-2; D might be TRBD1 (5 bases). Germline-derived CDR1 and CDR2 are SEHNR and FQNEAQ (reference sequence). The ends were cut back, 7 bases at V and 4 bases at J, with 13 bases in the middle. The CDR3 is made up of 13 amino acids. This CDR3 reads CASTSRQSYGYTF. Written as DNA, the CDR3 is TGTGCCAGCACCTCAAGACAGTCCTATGGCTACACCTTC.

The rearrangement uses TRBV7-2 and TRBJ1-1, with D maybe TRBD1 (6 bases). V dropped 5 bases and J dropped 3 bases, with 16 bases sitting between them. The CDR3 has 15 amino acids. Germline V gene data show CDR1 as SGHTA and CDR2 as FQGNSA. The CDR3 is CASSPRTPGDTEAFF. CDR3 DNA: TGTGCCAGCAGCCCGCGGACCCCAGGGGACACTGAAGCTTTCTTT.

The CDR3 DNA sequence: TGTGCCAGCAGTCCGAGGGACAGCCGAGCCAAAAACATTCAGTACTTC. This gives the protein CASSPRDSRAKNIQYF. The chain joins TRBV28 to TRBJ2-4; 7 nucleotides line up with TRBD1. With V trimmed by 5 bases and J by 0 bases, 7 bases remained unmatched. The CDR3 is 16 amino acids. Germline values: CDR1 MDHEN, CDR2 SYDVKM.

V and J are TRBV6-1 and TRBJ1-5; no reliable D call. This CDR3 comprises 16 residues. Germline V lookup: CDR1 MNHNS, CDR2 SASEGT. The ends were cut back, 3 bases at V and 4 bases at J, with 16 bases in the middle. CDR3 protein: CASSEGEIQRNQPQHF. DNA for the CDR3: TGTGCCAGCAGTGAGGGTGAGATCCAGAGGAATCAGCCCCAGCATTTT.

J is TRBJ2-1 and V is TRBV7-2; no reliable D call. In germline, CDR1 is SGHTA, CDR2 FQGNSA. V shed 7 bases and J shed 10 bases, with 20 bases lying between them. The CDR3 is 14 residues long. Here the CDR3 reads CASIRPPNEFEQFF. The CDR3 region has the DNA TGTGCCAGCATCCGTCCGCCTAATGAATTCGAGCAGTTCTTC.

The CDR3 protein is CAWSLDREIPNYGYTF. CDR3 bases: TGTGCCTGGAGTTTGGACAGGGAGATTCCTAACTATGGCTACACCTTC. The chain links TRBV30 to TRBJ1-2; TRBD1 matches at 8 bases. The V gene's germline CDR1 is GTSNPN and CDR2 SVGIG (reference sequence). This CDR3 contains 16 residues. V was clipped by 2 bases and J by 0 bases; unmatched bases: 8.

The V call is TRBV6-5, the J call TRBJ1-3, with 7 bases fitting TRBD1. This CDR3 has 16 residues. Looked up from germline, CDR1 is MNHEY and CDR2 is SVGAGI. With V trimmed by 4 bases and J by 0 bases, 6 bases remained unmatched. The CDR3 sequence: CASSSWTGFSGNTIYF. The CDR3 DNA sequence: TGTGCCAGCAGTTCCTGGACAGGTTTCTCTGGAAACACCATATATTTT.

This clone was recorded only once. This chain joins TRBV28 and TRBJ1-2; 8 bases map to TRBD1. Germline V gives CDR1 MDHEN, CDR2 SYDVKM. CDR3 length: 14 residues. With 6 bases clipped from V and 1 base from J, the junction kept 4 bases outside the gene matches. The CDR3 here is CASRTGQDNYGYTF. The CDR3 region has the DNA TGTGCCAGCAGAACGGGACAGGATAACTATGGCTACACCTTC.